Below, 20 T cell receptor beta chains from the same sample are listed, as sequenced in a study of blood T cell repertoires in COVID-19. Data came from immunoSEQ multiplex PCR; TCRdb stores just in-frame clones and leaves some out. This sample has some 100,000 clones, with over 70% found just once. Sequencing was done on a sample of peripheral blood. The receptor set was obtained from a man at least 80 years old with active or convalescent COVID-19.

The rearrangement joins TRBV19 to TRBJ2-1, with 13 bases matching TRBD2. CDR3 length: 16 amino acids. Germline assignment: CDR1 LNHDA and CDR2 SQIVND (reference sequence). Trimming removed 6 bases from V and 7 bases from J; junction bases left unmatched: 9. CDR3 residues: CASRTRTSGGWNEQFF. CDR3 in DNA: TGTGCCAGTAGAACTCGGACTAGCGGGGGTTGGAATGAGCAGTTCTTC.

The rearrangement links TRBV19 to TRBJ1-5; D is unresolved. Trimming removed 0 bases at V and 6 bases at J, with 15 bases between. Germline CDR1 and CDR2: LNHDA and SQIVND (reference sequence). CDR3 length equals 16 residues. CDR3 DNA sequence: TGTGCCAGTAGTATAGATCCGGGCAGGAGGACTCAGCCCCAGCATTTT. Translated: CASSIDPGRRTQPQHF.

The rearrangement uses TRBV18 and TRBJ1-4; D might be TRBD1 (5 bases). The germline V gene encodes CDR1 KGHSH and CDR2 LQKENI. The CDR3 extends over 16 amino acids. The V end lost 0 bases, the J end lost 5 bases, and 13 bases lay between the germline ends. The CDR3 loop reads CASSPPPGRMNEKLFF. The CDR3 coding sequence is TGTGCCAGCTCACCACCCCCAGGGCGCATGAATGAAAAACTGTTTTTT.

This clone was counted a single time. The chain is built from TRBV12-3 or TRBV12-4 and TRBJ2-6; TRBD1 matches at 7 bases. Unmatched junction bases numbered 5, after V lost 6 bases and J lost 9 bases. The CDR3 is 13 residues long. Written as DNA, the CDR3 is TGTGCCAGCAGCTCGACAGGGCTCAACGTCCTGACTTTC. The encoded protein is CASSSTGLNVLTF.

The chain has TRBV7-2 and TRBJ2-3; 7 nucleotides line up with TRBD1. Trimming removed 5 bases from V and 6 bases from J; junction bases left unmatched: 11. This CDR3 is built from 15 residues. Germline CDR1 SGHTA, CDR2 FQGNSA. CDR3 protein: CASSPQTGPRDTQYF. CDR3 coding DNA: TGTGCCAGCAGCCCCCAGACAGGGCCACGGGATACGCAGTATTTT.

The genes are TRBV19 and TRBJ2-7; 7 bases agree with TRBD1. V dropped 0 bases and J dropped 3; count of bases not matched to a gene: 8. Germline V gene sequence: CDR1 LNHDA, CDR2 SQIVND (reference sequence). This CDR3 has 16 residues. The CDR3 DNA reads TGTGCCAGTAGTATAGATGGACAGGAACCCTTCTACGAGCAGTACTTC. Translated: CASSIDGQEPFYEQYF. Variable domain in full (rest from reference TRBV19 and TRBJ2-7): DGGITQSPKYLFRKEGQNVTLSCEQNLNHDAMYWYRQDPGQGLRLIYYSQIVNDFQKGDIAEGYSVSREKKESFPLTVTSAQKNPTAFYLCASSIDGQEPFYEQYFGPGTRLTVT.

This clone is deemed medium-sized. This chain uses TRBV6-6 with TRBJ2-5; a possible D gene is TRBD1 (5 bases). This CDR3 has 12 residues. Trimming took off 8 bases at V and 5 bases at J, with 12 bases between the two ends. CDR1 MNHNY and CDR2 SVGAGI come from the germline V gene (reference sequence). In DNA, the CDR3 is TGTGCCAGCTTTGGAGCAGGGGAGACCCAGTACTTC. Amino acids: CASFGAGETQYF.

This clone was recorded only once. The V gene is TRBV19, the J gene TRBJ1-1; D uncertain. The CDR3 is 13 amino acids. The germline CDR1 and CDR2 sequences are LNHDA and SQIVND (reference sequence). V was cut by 6 bases and J by 0 bases, with 8 bases left in between. CDR3 coding DNA: TGTGCCAGTAGCCCGACTCTGAACACTGAAGCTTTCTTT. Protein sequence: CASSPTLNTEAFF.

This clone occurred a few times. CDR3 residues: CASSINPAAYNEQFF. CDR3 nucleotides: TGTGCCAGTAGTATTAACCCAGCGGCCTACAATGAGCAGTTCTTC. The chain links TRBV19 to TRBJ2-1, with D perhaps TRBD2 (5 bases). The CDR3 length is 15 residues. Between the trimmed V and J ends, which lost 3 bases and 2 bases, there was a span of 11 bases. Germline assignment: CDR1 LNHDA and CDR2 SQIVND (reference sequence).

This chain links TRBV7-3 with TRBJ2-2; no clear D gene. Trimming left V 5 bases short and J 7 bases short, with 14 bases between. Germline CDR1 SGHTA, CDR2 FQGTGA. There are 14 residues in the CDR3. The chain's CDR3 is CASSQRGRDGELFF. Written as DNA, the CDR3 is TGTGCCAGCAGCCAAAGAGGCAGAGACGGGGAGCTGTTTTTT.

CDR3 region: CAISDMGQGSEAFF. DNA for the CDR3: TGTGCCATCAGTGACATGGGGCAGGGCAGTGAAGCTTTCTTT. The chain combines TRBV10-3 with TRBJ1-1, with a possible D match to TRBD1 (5 bases). This CDR3 spans 14 amino acids. Deletions cut 3 bases from V and 7 bases from J, with 15 bases between. Germline V CDR1 and CDR2: ENHRY, SYGVKD.

The sample holds one count of this clone. The chain carries TRBV15 and TRBJ1-1, with a weak D call TRBD1 (5 bases). Trimming took 1 base from V and 4 from J, leaving 13 bases between them. The CDR3 is made up of 15 amino acids. Germline-derived CDR1 and CDR2 are LNHNV and YYDKDF (reference sequence). Here the CDR3 reads CATSRAGEGRTEAFF. DNA of the CDR3: TGTGCCACCAGCAGAGCTGGGGAGGGGCGCACTGAAGCTTTCTTT.

This clone was observed a few times. The chain joins TRBV18 to TRBJ2-2, with 8 positions matching TRBD1. There are 16 residues in the CDR3. CDR1 is KGHSH and CDR2 is LQKENI in the germline V gene. Germline trimming cut 4 bases from V and 5 bases from J; bases unmatched to any gene: 9. The CDR3 DNA sequence: TGTGCCAGCTCACGCCGGCGAGGACAGGGAACCGGGGAGCTGTTTTTT. Encoded protein: CASSRRRGQGTGELFF.

This sequence joins TRBV5-1 and TRBJ2-2, with 7 nucleotides matching TRBD1. CDR1 and CDR2 (germline): SGHRS, YFSETQ. Trimming removed 6 bases from V and 4 bases from J; junction bases left unmatched: 12. The CDR3 is 16 amino acids. The CDR3 protein is CASKPAGAGGTGELFF. CDR3 DNA sequence: TGCGCCAGCAAGCCGGCCGGGGCAGGGGGCACCGGGGAGCTGTTTTTT.

The chain joins TRBV10-2 to TRBJ1-3; 8 positions match TRBD1. Germline-derived CDR1 and CDR2 are WSHSY and SAAADI. The CDR3 is 14 amino acids. The V segment lost 7 bases and the J segment 4 bases; nucleotides outside the gene matches: 6. Here the CDR3 DNA reads TGCGCCAGCACCAGGGGGCTGGACGGAAACACCATATATTTT. Amino acids: CASTRGLDGNTIYF.

CDR3 DNA: TGCGCCAGCAGCTTCAGGCAGAACACTGAAGCTTTCTTT. Its translation is CASSFRQNTEAFF. V gene TRBV5-1 combines with J gene TRBJ1-1; D not certain. The germline CDR1 and CDR2 sequences are SGHRS and YFSETQ. V was clipped by 2 bases and J by 1 base, with 6 bases between them. The CDR3 is 13 amino acids.

The chain is built from TRBV10-2 and TRBJ2-2, with a tentative D call TRBD1 (6 bases). The CDR3 contains 14 residues. CDR1 and CDR2 from the germline V gene are WSHSY and SAAADI. V was cut by 6 bases and J by 1 base, with 9 bases left in between. CDR3 residues: CASRQGVNTGELFF. CDR3 nucleotides: TGCGCCAGCAGACAGGGAGTGAACACCGGGGAGCTGTTTTTT.

This clone was seen a few times. This rearrangement joins TRBV29-1 to TRBJ1-1; unclear D gene. Trimming removed 3 bases at V and 1 base at J, with 9 bases between. From germline, CDR1 is SQVTM and CDR2 ANQGSEA. The CDR3 has 13 residues. The CDR3 loop is CSVELVRNTEAFF. CDR3 DNA: TGCAGCGTTGAGTTGGTCAGGAACACTGAAGCTTTCTTT. Using reference TRBV29-1 and TRBJ1-1 for the parts outside the CDR3, the full variable domain is SAVISQKPSRDICQRGTSLTIQCQVDSQVTMMFWYRQQPGQSLTLIATANQGSEATYESGFVIDKFPISRPNLTFSTLTVSNMSPEDSSIYLCSVELVRNTEAFFGQGTRLTVV.

V is TRBV6-5 and J is TRBJ2-1; TRBD2 matches at 8 bases. Germline CDR1 is MNHEY and CDR2 is SVGAGI. The CDR3 covers 15 residues. The junction had 6 bases not matched to a gene; V was cut back by 6 bases and J by 2 bases. For the CDR3, the DNA is TGTGCCAGCAGCTCTTTCGGGGGGGCCTACAATGAGCAGTTCTTC. Amino acid sequence: CASSSFGGAYNEQFF.

The chain links TRBV11-2 to TRBJ2-7; D call uncertain. The CDR3 has 11 residues. V was shortened by 5 bases and J by 4 bases, with 6 bases between the two germline ends. CDR1 and CDR2 (germline): SGHAT, FQNNGV. CDR3 sequence: CASSVQYEQYF. The CDR3, as DNA: TGTGCCAGCAGCGTCCAATACGAGCAGTACTTC.